Below are 21 T cell receptor beta chains sequenced from a single sample in a study of siplizumab effects on memory and regulatory T cells. TCRdb keeps only in-frame clones here, not all; method: immunoSEQ multiplex PCR. The sample comprises 97,000 or so clones, approximately 90% of which are singletons, and about 1.1% rests with the top ten. The sequencing sample was made of CD4+ T cells sorted from blood. Receptor source: a human donor in good health.

J is TRBJ2-7 and V is TRBV6-6, with 7 bases lining up with TRBD2. The CDR3 covers 15 residues. Germline CDR1 reads MNHNY; CDR2 reads SVGAGI (reference sequence). The J segment lost 3 bases and the V segment lost 7 bases, leaving 12 bases of the junction unmatched. The chain's CDR3 is CASTGGVGKSYEQYF. The CDR3 DNA reads TGTGCCAGCACGGGGGGAGTGGGAAAGAGCTACGAGCAGTACTTC.

The chain recombines TRBV19 with TRBJ1-4; 7 bases agree with TRBD1. V lost 7 bases and J lost 15; bases outside the gene matches: 23. CDR1 LNHDA and CDR2 SQIVND come from the germline V gene (reference sequence). The CDR3 has 16 residues. CDR3 sequence reads: CASTKGSSQGVEGMFF. Written as DNA, the CDR3 is TGTGCCAGTACCAAGGGTTCTTCCCAGGGGGTTGAAGGGATGTTTTTT.

The V and J genes are TRBV4-1 and TRBJ1-5; 8 bases fit TRBD1. The CDR3 consists of 18 residues. Germline-derived CDR1 and CDR2 are MGHRA and YSYEKL. The V gene end was trimmed by 4 bases and the J gene end by 4 bases; junction bases not matched to a gene: 15. CDR3 loop: CASSPGILDRGGNQPQHF. CDR3 nucleotides: TGCGCCAGCAGCCCAGGAATTCTTGACAGGGGCGGAAATCAGCCCCAGCATTTT.

This clone has a handful of counts. The chain employs TRBV19 and TRBJ1-1; D not certain. The V gene's germline CDR1 is LNHDA and CDR2 SQIVND (reference sequence). CDR3 length equals 13 residues. Trimming left V 4 bases short and J 5 bases short, with 11 bases between. The CDR3 nucleotides read TGTGCCAGTAGTAATGTAAGGAGGACTGAAGCTTTCTTT. Translation gives CASSNVRRTEAFF. Looking up the rest from reference TRBV19 and TRBJ1-1 gives the full variable domain: DGGITQSPKYLFRKEGQNVTLSCEQNLNHDAMYWYRQDPGQGLRLIYYSQIVNDFQKGDIAEGYSVSREKKESFPLTVTSAQKNPTAFYLCASSNVRRTEAFFGQGTRLTVV.

The rearrangement links TRBV5-1 to TRBJ2-3; D unresolved. In germline, CDR1 is SGHRS, CDR2 YFSETQ. V was trimmed by 4 bases and J by 6 bases, leaving 18 bases between them. This CDR3 has 15 residues. CDR3 bases: TGCGCCAGCAGCCTCCTTTGGTCGGTGGAGGATACGCAGTATTTT. This gives the protein CASSLLWSVEDTQYF.

CDR3 nucleotides: TGCGCCAGCAGCCATCTAAACAGGGGGAAAAAGGGCAACGAGCAGTACTTC. Translating it yields CASSHLNRGKKGNEQYF. The chain joins TRBV4-1 to TRBJ2-5; 8 bases match TRBD1. The J call may be faulty, since TRBJ2-7 better matches the DNA end. Per germline, CDR1 MGHRA and CDR2 YSYEKL. The length of the CDR3 is 17 residues.

This clone showed up just once. CDR3 bases: TGTGCCAGCAGCTTCTTGCCTACGCTCAGGGGGAGAGGGAACTACGAGCAGTACTTC. Translating gives CASSFLPTLRGRGNYEQYF. The chain has TRBV5-8 and TRBJ2-7; 7 nucleotides agree with TRBD1. The CDR3 spans 19 residues. Germline CDR1 and CDR2: SGHTS and YDEGEE. Unmatched junction bases numbered 20, after V lost 2 bases and J lost 3 bases. Full variable domain (remainder filled in from reference TRBV5-8 and TRBJ2-7): EAGVTQSPTHLIKTRGQQATLRCSPISGHTSVYWYQQALGLGLQFLLWYDEGEERNRGNFPPRFSGRQFPNYSSELNVNALELEDSALYLCASSFLPTLRGRGNYEQYFGPGTRLTVT.

This sequence joins TRBV2 and TRBJ2-5; TRBD2 matches at 8 bases. V shed 6 bases and J 1 base; nucleotides not matched to a gene: 7. This CDR3 contains 15 residues. CDR1 is SNHLY, CDR2 FYNNEI, per germline. The CDR3 here is CASSPTLAGQETQYF. In DNA, the CDR3 is TGTGCCAGCAGCCCAACTCTAGCGGGCCAAGAGACCCAGTACTTC.

This clone was counted only a few times. The chain couples TRBV7-9 to TRBJ1-1; D uncertain. The CDR3 runs to 13 residues. With 6 bases removed from V and 4 bases from J, the gap between germline ends came to 12 bases. Germline lookup yields CDR1 SEHNR and CDR2 FQNEAQ (reference sequence). CDR3 sequence reads: CASSPLEATEAFF. The CDR3 DNA reads TGTGCCAGCAGTCCCCTTGAAGCCACTGAAGCTTTCTTT. Drawing the rest from reference TRBV7-9 and TRBJ1-1, the complete variable domain is DTGVSQNPRHKITKRGQNVTFRCDPISEHNRLYWYRQTLGQGPEFLTYFQNEAQLEKSRLLSDRFSAERPKGSFSTLEIQRTEQGDSAMYLCASSPLEATEAFFGQGTRLTVV.

The chain is built from TRBV2 and TRBJ1-2; tentative D call: TRBD1 (6 bases). Germline V gives CDR1 SNHLY, CDR2 FYNNEI. The CDR3 runs 14 residues. V gave up 6 bases and J gave up 5 bases, with 16 bases separating them. DNA of the CDR3: TGTGCCAGCAGAGAACGGGGGGCTTCTTATGGCTACACCTTC. Its protein product is CASRERGASYGYTF. Combining the CDR3 with reference TRBV2 and TRBJ1-2 gives the whole variable domain EPEVTQTPSHQVTQMGQEVILRCVPISNHLYFYWYRQILGQKVEFLVSFYNNEISEKSEIFDDQFSVERPDGSNFTLKIRSTKLEDSAMYFCASRERGASYGYTFGSGTRLTVV.

The chain employs TRBV5-6 and TRBJ2-1; 7 nucleotides match TRBD1. The CDR3 spans 16 residues. Germline V gene data show CDR1 as SGHDT and CDR2 as YYEEEE. The J segment lost 2 bases and the V segment lost 4 bases, leaving 9 bases of the junction unmatched. This CDR3 is CASSLETGKTYNEQFF. In DNA, the CDR3 is TGTGCCAGCAGCCTGGAGACAGGGAAGACCTACAATGAGCAGTTCTTC.

The rearrangement uses TRBV7-9 and TRBJ2-3; TRBD1 matches at 9 bases. The V gene end was trimmed by 6 bases and the J gene end by 1 base; junction bases not matched to a gene: 2. Per the germline V gene, CDR1 is SEHNR and CDR2 is FQNEAQ (reference sequence). CDR3 size: 14 residues. CDR3 coding DNA: TGTGCCAGCAGGACAGGGGGGGGCACAGATACGCAGTATTTT. Translation gives CASRTGGGTDTQYF. Together with reference TRBV7-9 and TRBJ2-3, the CDR3 gives the full variable domain: DTGVSQNPRHKITKRGQNVTFRCDPISEHNRLYWYRQTLGQGPEFLTYFQNEAQLEKSRLLSDRFSAERPKGSFSTLEIQRTEQGDSAMYLCASRTGGGTDTQYFGPGTRLTVL.

The genes are TRBV11-2 and TRBJ2-7; D not certain. The germline gives CDR1 SGHAT, CDR2 FQNNGV. The CDR3 length is 12 residues. V was cut by 2 bases and J by 6 bases, with 8 bases left in between. The CDR3 reads CASSLKKGEQYF. The CDR3 DNA sequence: TGTGCCAGCAGCTTAAAGAAGGGCGAGCAGTACTTC.

This clone was detected once. The chain carries TRBV6-6 and TRBJ1-5; D possibly corresponds to TRBD1 (5 bases). Per germline, CDR1 MNHNY and CDR2 SVGAGI (reference sequence). Deletions cut 4 bases from V and 6 bases from J, with 7 bases between. The CDR3 length is 12 residues. CDR3 protein: CASSWGVQPQHF. Written as DNA, the CDR3 is TGTGCCAGCAGTTGGGGGGTTCAGCCCCAGCATTTT.

The chain has TRBV27 and TRBJ2-2, with D possibly matching TRBD1 (5 bases). CDR3 length: 13 residues. Trimming removed 6 bases from V and 4 bases from J, with 9 bases in between. The germline CDR1 and CDR2 sequences are MNHEY and SMNVEV (reference sequence). CDR3 in amino acids: CASRGRSTGELFF. CDR3 coding DNA: TGTGCCAGCAGGGGGCGGAGCACCGGGGAGCTGTTTTTT.

The chain couples TRBV5-8 to TRBJ2-3, with 11 bases matching TRBD2. CDR1 is SGHTS and CDR2 is YDEGEE in the germline V gene. CDR3 length: 18 amino acids. J gave up 1 base and V 3 bases, and 10 bases lay outside the gene matches. CDR3: CASSSTRLAGGGTDTQYF. The CDR3 region has the DNA TGTGCCAGCAGCTCTACGCGTCTAGCGGGAGGAGGCACAGATACGCAGTATTTT.

The chain couples TRBV18 to TRBJ2-2; D is uncertain. The CDR3 consists of 15 residues. Germline V gene lookup returns CDR1 KGHSH and CDR2 LQKENI. V shed 0 bases and J shed 1 base, with 6 bases lying between them. CDR3 nucleotide sequence: TGTGCCAGCTCACCACCGGGCAGGAACACCGGGGAGCTGTTTTTT. Translated: CASSPPGRNTGELFF.

This sequence joins TRBV4-1 and TRBJ1-2, with unresolved D. The CDR3 loop spans 14 amino acids. Trimming took 1 base from V and 8 from J, leaving 14 bases between them. CDR1 is MGHRA and CDR2 is YSYEKL in the germline V gene. The CDR3 DNA follows: TGCGCCAGCAGCCAAGTTGGCGGACCGGGAGGCTACACCTTC. Encoded protein: CASSQVGGPGGYTF.

This chain uses TRBV27 with TRBJ1-5; TRBD1 is a possible D gene (5 bases). CDR3 size: 15 residues. With 2 bases removed from V and 0 bases from J, the gap between germline ends came to 8 bases. From germline, CDR1 is MNHEY and CDR2 SMNVEV (reference sequence). Here the CDR3 reads CASSLKGSSNQPQHF. The CDR3 DNA is TGTGCCAGCAGTTTAAAGGGGTCTAGCAATCAGCCCCAGCATTTT.

The genes are TRBV6-1 and TRBJ2-6; D call uncertain. CDR3 length equals 14 residues. Between the trimmed V and J ends, which lost 11 bases and 0 bases, there was a span of 11 bases. Germline CDR1 and CDR2: MNHNS and SASEGT. DNA for the CDR3: TGTGCCGTGGAACGCGCCTCTGGGGCCAACGTCCTGACTTTC. Protein sequence: CAVERASGANVLTF.

The rearrangement links TRBV12-5 to TRBJ2-7; TRBD1 might be the D (6 bases). CDR3 length: 13 amino acids. Trimming removed 7 bases at V and 7 bases at J, with 17 bases between. Germline V gene sequence: CDR1 LGHNT, CDR2 FRNRAP. The CDR3, as DNA: TGTGCTAGTGCCCAGACAGGCCTTGGGGAGCAGTACTTC. It encodes CASAQTGLGEQYF.